This TCR beta chain was recorded in a study of blood T cell repertoires in COVID-19. Across the study: The samples span acute and convalescent COVID-19 from the United States, Italy and Spain. T cells, B-cell-depleted T cells, or PBMCs provided the cDNA or gDNA that served as material.

Germline CDR1 is SEHNR and CDR2 is FQNEAQ (reference sequence). The CDR3 spans 9 amino acids, including both terminal residues. In the authors' workflow: Estimation of nucleated cell counts was performed using reference gene primer amplification. This table comes from immunoSEQ multiplex PCR, and its TCRdb copy is limited to in-frame clones, with some not included. V and J calls and clone size are given by that table; D and trimming were obtained from the DNA. Here the sample spans about 290,000 clones, 89% being singletons. Turning to this clone: In this CDR3 the conserved last residue, phenylalanine or tryptophan, is missing, so a read error is likely. The DNA is left out, because the CDR3 cannot be placed on it with certainty; the CDR3 is given as TCRdb lists it.

This rearrangement joins TRBV7-9 to TRBJ1-3; the table names TRBD1, a call not compared with the DNA. Sequencing was carried out using peripheral blood. The sequence was collected from a woman between 40 and 55 years old who had recovered from COVID-19. The CDR3 reads CASSSIRQS.